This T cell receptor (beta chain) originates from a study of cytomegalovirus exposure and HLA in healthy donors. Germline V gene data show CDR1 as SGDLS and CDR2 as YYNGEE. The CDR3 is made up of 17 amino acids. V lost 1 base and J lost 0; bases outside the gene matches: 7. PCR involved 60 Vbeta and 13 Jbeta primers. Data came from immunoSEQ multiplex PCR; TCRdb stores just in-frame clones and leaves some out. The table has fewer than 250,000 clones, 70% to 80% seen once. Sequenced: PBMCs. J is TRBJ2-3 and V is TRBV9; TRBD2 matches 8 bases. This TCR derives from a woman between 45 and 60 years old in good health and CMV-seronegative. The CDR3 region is CASSVTRGGASTDTQYF. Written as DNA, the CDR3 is TGTGCCAGCAGCGTAACCCGGGGGGGAGCTAGCACAGATACGCAGTATTTT.